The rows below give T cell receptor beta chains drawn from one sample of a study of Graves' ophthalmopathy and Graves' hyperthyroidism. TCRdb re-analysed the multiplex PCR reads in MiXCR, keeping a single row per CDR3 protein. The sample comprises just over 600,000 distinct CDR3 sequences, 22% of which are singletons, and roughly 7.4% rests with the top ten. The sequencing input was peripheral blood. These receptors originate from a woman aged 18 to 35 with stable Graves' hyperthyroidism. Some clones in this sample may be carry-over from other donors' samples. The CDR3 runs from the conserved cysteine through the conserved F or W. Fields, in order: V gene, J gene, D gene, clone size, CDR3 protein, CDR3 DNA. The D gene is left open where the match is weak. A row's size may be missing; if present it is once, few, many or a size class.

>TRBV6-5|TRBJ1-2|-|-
CASSYTAYGYTF
TGTGCCAGCAGTTATACAGCGTATGGCTACACCTTC
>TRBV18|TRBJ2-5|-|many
CASSPVRAETQYF
TGTGCCAGCTCACCAGTAAGGGCCGAGACCCAGTACTTC
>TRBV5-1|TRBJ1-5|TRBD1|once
CASSLTGGLREPQHF
TGCGCCAGCAGCTTGACAGGGGGCCTCCGGGAGCCCCAGCATTTT
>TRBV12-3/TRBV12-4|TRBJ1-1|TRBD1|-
CASSPPGQSTEAFF
TGTGCCAGCAGTCCACCGGGACAGAGCACTGAAGCTTTCTTT
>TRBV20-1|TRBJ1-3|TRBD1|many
CSASLGQGYGNTIYF
TGCAGTGCTAGCCTGGGACAGGGTTATGGAAACACCATATATTTT
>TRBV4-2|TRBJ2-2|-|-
CASSQVWGERDGELFF
TGTGCCAGCAGCCAAGTTTGGGGGGAGAGGGACGGGGAGCTGTTTTTT
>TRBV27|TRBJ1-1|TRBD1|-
CASILGQYTEAFF
TGTGCCAGCATCTTGGGACAGTACACTGAAGCTTTCTTT
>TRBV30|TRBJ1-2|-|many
CAWTGSNYGYTF
TGTGCCTGGACAGGGTCTAACTATGGCTACACCTTC
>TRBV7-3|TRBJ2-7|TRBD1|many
CASSLTRTGEVYF
TGTGCCAGCAGCTTAACAAGGACAGGGGAGGTGTACTTC
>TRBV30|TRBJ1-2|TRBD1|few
CAWRVTGGEGYTF
TGTGCCTGGCGCGTGACAGGGGGCGAGGGCTACACCTTC
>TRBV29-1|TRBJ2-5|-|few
CSVDELAGGGETQYF
TGCAGCGTTGATGAGCTGGCAGGGGGAGGAGAGACCCAGTACTTC
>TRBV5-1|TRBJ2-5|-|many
CASSLAARETQYF
TGCGCCAGCAGCTTGGCGGCTAGAGAGACCCAGTACTTC
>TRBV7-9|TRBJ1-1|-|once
CASSLVLTEAFF
TGTGCCAGCAGCTTAGTCTTAACTGAAGCTTTCTTT
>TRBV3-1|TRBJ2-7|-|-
CAISWAYF
TGTGCCATCTCCTGGGCGTACTTC
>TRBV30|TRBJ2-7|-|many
CAWSVLGQSYEQYF
TGTGCCTGGAGTGTACTCGGCCAGTCCTACGAGCAGTACTTC
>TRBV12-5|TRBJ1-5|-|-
CASGHLPGQVNQPQHF
TGTGCTAGTGGTCACCTTCCGGGACAAGTTAATCAGCCCCAGCATTTT
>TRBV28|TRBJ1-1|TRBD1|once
CASVPTGDGMNTEAFF
TGTGCCAGCGTCCCGACAGGGGACGGAATGAACACTGAAGCTTTCTTT
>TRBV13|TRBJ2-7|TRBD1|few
CASSLVDREQEGYEQYF
TGTGCCAGCAGCTTAGTTGACAGGGAACAAGAAGGGTACGAGCAGTACTTC
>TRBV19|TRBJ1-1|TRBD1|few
CASSWTGLNTEAFF
TGTGCCAGTAGTTGGACAGGTTTGAACACTGAAGCTTTCTTT
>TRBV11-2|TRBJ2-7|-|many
CASSPGGRLAYEQYF
TGTGCCAGCAGCCCCGGAGGACGACTTGCCTACGAGCAGTACTTC
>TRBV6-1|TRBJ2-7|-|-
CASSRRLDRAYEQYF
TGTGCCAGCAGTCGTCGTTTGGACCGGGCCTACGAGCAGTACTTC
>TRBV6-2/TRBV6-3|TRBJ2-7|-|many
CASSYGSRAYEQYF
TGTGCCAGCAGTTACGGTAGCCGGGCCTACGAGCAGTACTTC
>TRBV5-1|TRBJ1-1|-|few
CASSFISGAEAFF
TGCGCCAGCAGCTTTATTAGCGGGGCTGAAGCTTTCTTT
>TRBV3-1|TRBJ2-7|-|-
CASSHQSYEQYF
TGTGCCAGCAGCCACCAGTCCTACGAGCAGTACTTC
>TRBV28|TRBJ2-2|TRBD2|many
CASSPRLAANTGELFF
TGTGCCAGCAGTCCAAGACTAGCGGCGAACACCGGGGAGCTGTTTTTT
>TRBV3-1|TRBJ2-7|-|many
CASSRLGEQYF
TGTGCCAGCAGCCGACTTGGAGAGCAGTACTTC
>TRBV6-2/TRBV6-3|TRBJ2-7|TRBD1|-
CASGFRDRGYEQYF
TGTGCCAGCGGCTTTCGGGACAGGGGTTACGAGCAGTACTTC
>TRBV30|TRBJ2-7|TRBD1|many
CAWSVWRTGEDEQYF
TGTGCCTGGAGTGTATGGCGGACAGGGGAAGACGAGCAGTACTTC
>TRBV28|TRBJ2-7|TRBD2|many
CASGTTNWEQYF
TGTGCCAGCGGGACTACCAACTGGGAGCAGTACTTC
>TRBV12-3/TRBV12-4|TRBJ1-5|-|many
CASNNRGGGNQPQHF
TGTGCCAGCAATAATAGGGGGGGCGGCAATCAGCCCCAGCATTTT
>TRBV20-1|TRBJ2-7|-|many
CSAKFYGRAYEQYF
TGCAGTGCCAAATTCTATGGACGGGCCTACGAGCAGTACTTC
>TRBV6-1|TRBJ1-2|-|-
CASRSGSPNYGYTF
TGTGCCAGCAGGTCAGGATCTCCTAACTATGGCTACACCTTC
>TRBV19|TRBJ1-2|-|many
CASTLQGSYGYTF
TGTGCCAGTACCCTCCAGGGTAGCTATGGCTACACCTTC
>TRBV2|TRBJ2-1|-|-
CASSKVRGVTYNEQFF
TGTGCCAGCAGTAAAGTCAGGGGTGTCACCTACAATGAGCAGTTCTTC
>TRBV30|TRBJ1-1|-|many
CAWSFWGRGTEAFF
TGTGCCTGGAGTTTTTGGGGAAGGGGTACTGAAGCTTTCTTT
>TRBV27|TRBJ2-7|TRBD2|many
CASSFGTSVSYEQYF
TGTGCCAGCAGTTTTGGGACTAGCGTAAGCTACGAGCAGTACTTC
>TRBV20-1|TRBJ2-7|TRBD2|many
CSARLAGVSYEQYF
TGCAGTGCTAGGTTAGCGGGAGTATCTTACGAGCAGTACTTC
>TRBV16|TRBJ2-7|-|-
CASSQFGSSSYEQYF
TGTGCCAGCAGCCAATTTGGCAGCAGCTCCTACGAGCAGTACTTC